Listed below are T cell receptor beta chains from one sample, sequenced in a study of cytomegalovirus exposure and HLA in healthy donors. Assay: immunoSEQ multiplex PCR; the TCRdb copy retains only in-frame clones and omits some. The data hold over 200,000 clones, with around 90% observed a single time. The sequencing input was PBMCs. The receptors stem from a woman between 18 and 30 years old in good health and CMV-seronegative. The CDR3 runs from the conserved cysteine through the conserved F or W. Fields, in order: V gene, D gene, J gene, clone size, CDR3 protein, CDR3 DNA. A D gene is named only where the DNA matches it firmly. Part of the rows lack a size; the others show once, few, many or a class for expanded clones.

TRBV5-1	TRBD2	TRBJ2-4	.	CASSLTSGRSKNIQYF	TGCGCCAGCAGCCTCACTAGCGGGAGGTCCAAAAACATTCAGTACTTC
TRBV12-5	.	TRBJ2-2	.	CASGLGEGGTGELFF	TGTGCTAGTGGTTTGGGGGAGGGGGGCACCGGGGAGCTGTTTTTT
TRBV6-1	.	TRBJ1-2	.	CASSEGGPSYGYTF	TGTGCCAGCAGTGAAGGGGGCCCGTCCTATGGCTACACCTTC
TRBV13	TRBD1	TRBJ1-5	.	CASSRGQGGQPQHF	TGTGCCAGCAGCCGCGGACAGGGGGGACAGCCCCAGCATTTT
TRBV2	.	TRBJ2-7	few	CASSEYDEQYF	TGTGCCAGCAGTGAATATGACGAGCAGTACTTC
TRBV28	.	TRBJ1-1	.	CASRTPSPGGTEAFF	TGTGCCAGCAGAACCCCAAGCCCGGGGGGCACTGAAGCTTTCTTT
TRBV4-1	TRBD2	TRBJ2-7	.	CASSQDGLEAQYF	TGCGCCAGCAGCCAAGACGGACTAGAGGCGCAGTACTTC
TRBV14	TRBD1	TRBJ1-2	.	CASSPRQGEGYTF	TGTGCCAGCAGCCCCCGACAGGGAGAAGGCTACACCTTC
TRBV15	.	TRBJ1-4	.	CATSRARGTDEKLFF	TGTGCCACCAGCAGAGCAAGGGGAACCGACGAAAAACTGTTTTTT
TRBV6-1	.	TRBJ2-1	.	CASSEDFNEQFF	TGTGCCAGCAGTGAGGACTTCAATGAGCAGTTCTTC
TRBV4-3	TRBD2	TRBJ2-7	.	CASSQVFASGRPYEQYF	TGCGCCAGCAGCCAAGTATTCGCTAGCGGGAGACCCTACGAGCAGTACTTC
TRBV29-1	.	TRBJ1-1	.	CSVGVAVGTEAFF	TGCAGCGTTGGGGTCGCGGTGGGCACTGAAGCTTTCTTT
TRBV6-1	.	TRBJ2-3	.	CASSENSDTQYF	TGTGCCAGCAGTGAAAACTCAGATACGCAGTATTTT
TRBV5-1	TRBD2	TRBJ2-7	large	CASSLEASGSFDEQYF	TGCGCCAGCAGCTTGGAGGCTAGCGGGAGTTTCGACGAGCAGTACTTC
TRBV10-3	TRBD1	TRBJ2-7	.	CAITGQGSYEQYF	TGTGCCATCACGGGACAGGGCTCCTACGAGCAGTACTTC
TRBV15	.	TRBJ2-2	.	CATSRDAGTGELFF	TGTGCCACCAGCAGAGATGCGGGGACCGGGGAGCTGTTTTTT
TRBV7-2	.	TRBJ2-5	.	CASSLVRGETQYF	TGTGCCAGCAGCTTAGTCCGGGGAGAGACCCAGTACTTC
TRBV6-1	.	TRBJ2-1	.	CASMGSHSYNEQFF	TGTGCCAGCATGGGCTCCCACTCCTACAATGAGCAGTTCTTC
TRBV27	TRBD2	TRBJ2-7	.	CASSPLVSSGALSYEQYF	TGTGCCAGCAGTCCCCTAGTATCTAGCGGGGCCCTGAGCTACGAGCAGTACTTC
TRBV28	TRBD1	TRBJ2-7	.	CASSPIIYRQGAAGYEQYF	TGTGCCAGCAGTCCCATCATTTACCGACAGGGGGCGGCTGGATACGAGCAGTACTTC
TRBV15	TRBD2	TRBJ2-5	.	CATSRGRLAGGQETQYF	TGTGCCACCAGCAGAGGGCGGCTGGCGGGGGGACAAGAGACCCAGTACTTC
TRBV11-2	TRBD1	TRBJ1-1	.	CASSLDAGGNTEAFF	TGTGCCAGCAGCTTAGATGCAGGGGGGAACACTGAAGCTTTCTTT
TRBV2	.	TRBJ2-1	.	CASSNEGGGYNEQFF	TGTGCCAGCAGTAATGAGGGAGGAGGCTACAATGAGCAGTTCTTC
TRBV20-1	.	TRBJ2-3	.	CSARDPGTQYF	TGCAGTGCTAGAGATCCCGGTACGCAGTATTTT
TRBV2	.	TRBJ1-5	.	CASSRGGDQPQHF	TGTGCCAGCAGTCGAGGGGGGGATCAGCCCCAGCATTTT
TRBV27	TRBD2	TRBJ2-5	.	CASSRLAEQETQYF	TGTGCCAGCAGCCGGCTAGCGGAACAAGAGACCCAGTACTTC
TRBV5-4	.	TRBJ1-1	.	CASSFIGGGTEAFF	TGTGCCAGCAGCTTTATCGGGGGAGGGACTGAAGCTTTCTTT
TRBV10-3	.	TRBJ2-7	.	CAISANRETYEQYF	TGTGCCATCAGTGCCAACAGGGAAACCTACGAGCAGTACTTC
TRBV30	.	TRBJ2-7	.	CACTITTQNYEQYF	TGTGCCTGTACAATAACAACACAAAACTACGAGCAGTACTTC
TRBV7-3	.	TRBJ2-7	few	CASSSDSEGDYEQYF	TGTGCCAGCAGCTCTGACTCCGAGGGCGACTACGAGCAGTACTTC
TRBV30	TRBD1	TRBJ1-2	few	CAWSPSDRDTF	TGTGCCTGGAGTCCCTCGGACAGGGACACCTTC
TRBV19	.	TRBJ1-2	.	CASTQAGEPFYGYTF	TGTGCCAGTACTCAGGCCGGGGAACCTTTCTATGGCTACACCTTC
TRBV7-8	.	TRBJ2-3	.	CASSTGTSSITDTQYF	TGTGCCAGCAGCACTGGGACTTCGTCGATCACAGATACGCAGTATTTT
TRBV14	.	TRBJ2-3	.	CASSQDWQITDTQYF	TGTGCCAGCAGCCAAGATTGGCAGATCACAGATACGCAGTATTTT
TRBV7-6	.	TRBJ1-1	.	CASSLSQVHTEAFF	TGTGCCAGCAGCTTAAGCCAGGTGCACACTGAAGCTTTCTTT
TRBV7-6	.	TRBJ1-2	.	CASVQIGAGNYGYTF	TGTGCCAGCGTCCAAATTGGGGCAGGGAACTATGGCTACACCTTC
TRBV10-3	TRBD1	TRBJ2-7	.	CAISDPTGGQYF	TGTGCCATCAGTGACCCCACAGGGGGCCAGTACTTC
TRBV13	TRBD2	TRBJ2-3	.	CASSLGTSPADTQYF	TGTGCCAGCAGCTTAGGGACTAGCCCGGCAGATACGCAGTATTTT
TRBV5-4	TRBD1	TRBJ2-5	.	CASSRQGGGQTQYF	TGTGCCAGCAGCCGACAGGGGGGGGGCCAGACCCAGTACTTC
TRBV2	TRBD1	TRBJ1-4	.	CASSEFPQGGEKLFF	TGTGCCAGCAGTGAATTCCCCCAGGGGGGTGAAAAACTGTTTTTT
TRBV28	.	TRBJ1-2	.	CASSPPLTNYGYTF	TGTGCCAGCAGCCCCCCACTGACTAACTATGGCTACACCTTC
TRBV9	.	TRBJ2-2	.	CASSALGGGASTGELFF	TGTGCCAGCAGCGCCCTCGGGGGTGGCGCCTCCACCGGGGAGCTGTTTTTT
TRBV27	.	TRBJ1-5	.	CASSLPLNQPQHF	TGTGCCAGCAGTTTACCTCTCAATCAGCCCCAGCATTTT
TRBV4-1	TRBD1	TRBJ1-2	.	CASSQEGWTGYGYTF	TGCGCCAGCAGCCAAGAAGGTTGGACAGGCTATGGCTACACCTTC
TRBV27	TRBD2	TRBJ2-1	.	CASTRGGAGGLNEQFF	TGTGCCAGCACCCGGGGTGGAGCGGGGGGTTTGAATGAGCAGTTCTTC
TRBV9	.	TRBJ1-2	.	CASKGFGGIYGYTF	TGTGCCAGCAAAGGATTCGGGGGGATCTATGGCTACACCTTC